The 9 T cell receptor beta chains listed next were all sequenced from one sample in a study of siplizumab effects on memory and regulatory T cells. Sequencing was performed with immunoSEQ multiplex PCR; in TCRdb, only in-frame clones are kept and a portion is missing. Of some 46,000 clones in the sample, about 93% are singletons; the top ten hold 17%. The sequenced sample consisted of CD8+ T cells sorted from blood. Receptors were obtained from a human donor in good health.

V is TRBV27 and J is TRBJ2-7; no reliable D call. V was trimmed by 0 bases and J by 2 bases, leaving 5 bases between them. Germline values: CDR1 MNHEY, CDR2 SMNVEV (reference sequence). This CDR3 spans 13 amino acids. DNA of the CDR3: TGTGCCAGCAGTTTATCCTTAACCTACGAGCAGTACTTC. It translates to CASSLSLTYEQYF.

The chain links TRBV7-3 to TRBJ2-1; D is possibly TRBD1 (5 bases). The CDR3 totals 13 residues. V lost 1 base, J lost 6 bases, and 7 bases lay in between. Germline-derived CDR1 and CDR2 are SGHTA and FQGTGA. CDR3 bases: TGTGCCAGCAGCTTAATAGGGGTCAATGAGCAGTTCTTC. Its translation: CASSLIGVNEQFF.

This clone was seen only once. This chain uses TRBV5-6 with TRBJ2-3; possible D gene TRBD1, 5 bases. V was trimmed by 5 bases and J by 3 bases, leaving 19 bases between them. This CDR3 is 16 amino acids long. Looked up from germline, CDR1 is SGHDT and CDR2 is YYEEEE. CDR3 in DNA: TGTGCCAGCAGTTCACGTTTCCCTGGGGCGACAGATACGCAGTATTTT. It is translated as CASSSRFPGATDTQYF.

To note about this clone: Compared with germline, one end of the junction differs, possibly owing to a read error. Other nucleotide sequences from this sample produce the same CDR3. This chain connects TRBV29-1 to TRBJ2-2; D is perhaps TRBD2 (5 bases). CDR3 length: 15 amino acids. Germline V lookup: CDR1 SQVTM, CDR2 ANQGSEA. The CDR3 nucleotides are TGCAGCGTTGAAAGCTCACAGAAGAACACCGGGGAGTTGTTTTTT. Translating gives CSVESSQKNTGELFF.

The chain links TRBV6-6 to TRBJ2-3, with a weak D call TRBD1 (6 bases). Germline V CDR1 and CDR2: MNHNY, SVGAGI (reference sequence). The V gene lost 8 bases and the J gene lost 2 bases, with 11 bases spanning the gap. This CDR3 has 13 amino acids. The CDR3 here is CASSGHLTDTQYF. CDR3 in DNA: TGTGCCAGCTCGGGACACCTCACAGATACGCAGTATTTT.

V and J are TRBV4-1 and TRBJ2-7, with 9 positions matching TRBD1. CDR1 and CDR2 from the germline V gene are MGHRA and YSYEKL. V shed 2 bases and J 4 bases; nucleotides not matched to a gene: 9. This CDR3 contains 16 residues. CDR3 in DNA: TGCGCCAGCAGCCAACTAGGGACAGGGCCGGATTACGAGCAGTACTTC. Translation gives CASSQLGTGPDYEQYF.

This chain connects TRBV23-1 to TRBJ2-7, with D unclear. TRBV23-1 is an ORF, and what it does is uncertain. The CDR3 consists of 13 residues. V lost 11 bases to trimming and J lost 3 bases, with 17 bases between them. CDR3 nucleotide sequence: TGCGCCTGGAAGTGCAGGCCGTTCTACGAGCAGTACTTC. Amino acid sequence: CAWKCRPFYEQYF.

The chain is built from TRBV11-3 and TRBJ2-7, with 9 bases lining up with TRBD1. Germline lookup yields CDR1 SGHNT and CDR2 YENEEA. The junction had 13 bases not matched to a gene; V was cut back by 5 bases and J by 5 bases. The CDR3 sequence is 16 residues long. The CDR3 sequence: CASSVGAGTGFHEQYF. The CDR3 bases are TGTGCCAGCAGCGTTGGCGCCGGGACAGGGTTCCACGAGCAGTACTTC.

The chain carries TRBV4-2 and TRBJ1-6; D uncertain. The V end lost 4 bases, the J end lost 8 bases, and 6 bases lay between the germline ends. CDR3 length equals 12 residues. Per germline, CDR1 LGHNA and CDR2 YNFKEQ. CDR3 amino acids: CASSLADSPLHF. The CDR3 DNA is TGTGCCAGCAGCCTCGCTGATTCACCCCTCCACTTT.